The next 28 T cell receptor beta chains were all read from a single sample in a study of T cell responses to AZD1222 COVID-19 vaccine. The repertoire was sequenced with immunoSEQ multiplex PCR; TCRdb's copy has only in-frame clones and lacks some. The table has 75,000 to 85,000 clones, roughly 90% seen once. The sequences come from peripheral blood, collected on day 0 of AZD1222 vaccination. These TCRs come from an adult in good health.

V usage is TRBV7-2 and J usage is TRBJ2-1, with D perhaps TRBD1 or TRBD2 (6 bases each). CDR1 is SGHTA, CDR2 FQGNSA, per germline. V shed 2 bases and J shed 1 base, with 18 bases lying between them. The CDR3 has 18 amino acids. The CDR3 loop is CASSLTDSPGVSYNEQFF. The DNA of the CDR3 is TGTGCCAGCAGCTTAACGGACAGCCCGGGGGTATCCTACAATGAGCAGTTCTTC.

This chain connects TRBV12-3 or TRBV12-4 to TRBJ1-5; tentatively, D is TRBD1 (5 bases). V lost 5 bases and J 6 bases, leaving 11 bases between the germline ends. The CDR3 consists of 13 residues. DNA of the CDR3: TGTGCCAGCAGTCTGACAGCTGCTCAGCCCCAGCATTTT. This sequence encodes CASSLTAAQPQHF.

The CDR3 DNA is TGTGCCAGCAGCAAAGAGGCAGGGGGGGTTTGTGCTCACGAGCAGTACTTC. This sequence encodes CASSKEAGGVCAHEQYF. The V call is TRBV21-1, the J call TRBJ2-7. TRBV21-1 is a pseudogene locus. The CDR3 spans 17 residues.

The chain's CDR3 is CASNGGNTEAFF. The DNA of the CDR3 is TGTGCCAGTAACGGGGGGAACACTGAAGCTTTCTTT. The V and J genes are TRBV6-5 and TRBJ1-1; a weak D match, TRBD1 (5 bases). The CDR3 loop spans 12 amino acids. V lost 9 bases to trimming and J lost 1 base, with 9 bases between them. Germline-derived CDR1 and CDR2 are MNHEY and SVGAGI.

Only a few counts were recorded for this clone. The DNA for the CDR3 is TGTGCCAGCAGCAGGGGCAGGGAGCAGTACTTC. Encoded protein: CASSRGREQYF. The rearrangement joins TRBV9 to TRBJ2-7; weak D call: TRBD1 (5 bases). CDR1 is SGDLS and CDR2 is YYNGEE in the germline V gene. Deletions cut 4 bases from V and 7 bases from J, with 9 bases between. The CDR3 is 11 amino acids.

V and J are TRBV27 and TRBJ2-5; D unresolved. There are 16 residues in the CDR3. The V and J ends lost 5 bases and 5 bases respectively, with 21 bases between them. CDR1 is MNHEY and CDR2 is SMNVEV in the germline V gene (reference sequence). The CDR3 bases are TGTGCCAGCAGTCAAAAAAGATTACCCAGTTGGGAGACCCAGTACTTC. Its translation: CASSQKRLPSWETQYF.

This clone was picked up a small number of times. The chain has TRBV6-2 or TRBV6-3 and TRBJ1-2; perhaps TRBD1 as D (6 bases). Germline-derived CDR1 and CDR2 are MNHEY and SVGEGT. The CDR3 has 15 residues. V was pared by 2 bases and J by 3 bases, with 13 bases between. As DNA, the CDR3 is TGTGCCAGCAGTTACGGAAACAGGGCTGACTATGGCTACACCTTC. Amino acids: CASSYGNRADYGYTF.

The chain joins TRBV11-2 to TRBJ1-3; D gene uncertain. Germline CDR1 reads SGHAT; CDR2 reads FQNNGV. The V end was cut by 5 bases, the J end by 2 bases, with 7 bases between. This CDR3 has 13 residues. The CDR3 is CASSPGTGNTIYF. The CDR3 DNA is TGTGCCAGCAGCCCTGGTACTGGAAACACCATATATTTT. Full variable domain (missing parts from reference TRBV11-2 and TRBJ1-3): EAGVAQSPRYKIIEKRQSVAFWCNPISGHATLYWYQQILGQGPKLLIQFQNNGVVDDSQLPKDRFSAERLKGVDSTLKIQPAKLEDSAVYLCASSPGTGNTIYFGEGSWLTVV.

This chain joins TRBV30 and TRBJ2-4; a possible D gene is TRBD1 (6 bases). CDR1 and CDR2 (germline): GTSNPN, SVGIG (reference sequence). V lost 5 bases and J lost 0, with 17 bases in between. The CDR3 is 16 amino acids. The CDR3 protein is CAWEPGTTLAKNIQYF. The CDR3 coding sequence is TGTGCCTGGGAACCCGGGACAACGTTAGCCAAAAACATTCAGTACTTC.

The V call is TRBV4-1, the J call TRBJ1-5; TRBD1 aligns across 8 bases. V was pared by 0 bases and J by 3 bases, with 7 bases of the junction left unmatched. The CDR3 consists of 17 residues. CDR1 and CDR2 from the germline V gene are MGHRA and YSYEKL. The CDR3 DNA sequence: TGCGCCAGCAGCCAAGATGCGCAGGGGGCTGCCAATCAGCCCCAGCATTTT. It codes for CASSQDAQGAANQPQHF.

The CDR3 DNA sequence: TGTGCCAGCAGTGAAGCGGGACAGGAGGACTACACCTTC. It specifies CASSEAGQEDYTF. The V gene is TRBV6-1, the J gene TRBJ1-2; 8 bases align to TRBD1. V trimming: 0 bases; J trimming: 10 bases; junction bases outside the gene matches: 4. Germline CDR1 MNHNS, CDR2 SASEGT. CDR3 length equals 13 residues.

This clone has just one count. The chain couples TRBV7-7 to TRBJ2-7; D is ambiguous. Looked up from germline, CDR1 is SSHAT and CDR2 is FNYEAQ (reference sequence). This CDR3 contains 14 residues. The germline V and J ends were trimmed by 5 bases and 4 bases, with 15 bases remaining between them. CDR3 DNA: TGTGCCAGCAGCCCCGGCCCGGACCCATACGAGCAGTACTTC. As protein: CASSPGPDPYEQYF.

CDR3 amino acids: CASSYNPRKVTMNTEAFF. The CDR3 nucleotides read TGTGCCAGCAGTTACAACCCCAGGAAGGTCACCATGAACACTGAAGCTTTCTTT. V usage is TRBV6-2 or TRBV6-3 and J usage is TRBJ1-1; D unclear. Trimming cost V 2 bases and J 0 bases, with 19 bases left between them. Germline CDR1 and CDR2: MNHEY and SVGEGT. CDR3 size: 18 residues.

The rearrangement joins TRBV6-7 to TRBJ2-5, with 7 bases lining up with TRBD1. TRBJ2-7 matches the DNA end more closely, so the J call is doubtful. TRBV6-7 is known as an ORF, though its function is uncertain. This CDR3 comprises 17 residues. The CDR3 coding sequence is TGTGCCAGCAGTTACCCCTCCCTTGAAGGGGGCCTCTACGAGCAGTACTTC. Translation gives CASSYPSLEGGLYEQYF.

The chain is built from TRBV10-3 and TRBJ1-1; no clear D. V lost 5 bases and J 0 bases, leaving 7 bases between the germline ends. This CDR3 has 13 amino acids. CDR1 is ENHRY and CDR2 is SYGVKD in the germline V gene. The CDR3 nucleotides are TGTGCCATCAGTCCCAGTTTGAACACTGAAGCTTTCTTT. Translating it yields CAISPSLNTEAFF.

The rearrangement links TRBV3-1 (or the pseudogene TRBV3-2) to TRBJ2-7, with a possible D match to TRBD2 (6 bases). Trimming stripped 3 bases from V and 1 base from J, with 10 bases between. Looked up from germline, CDR1 is LGHDT and CDR2 is YNNKEL (reference sequence). The CDR3 covers 14 residues. The CDR3 bases are TGTGCCAGCAGCCAGGGACTTCGGTCCTACGAGCAGTACTTC. Protein product: CASSQGLRSYEQYF.

V is TRBV28 and J is TRBJ2-3, with 13 positions matching TRBD2. The CDR3 contains 16 residues. V gave up 2 bases and J gave up 6 bases; unmatched junction bases: 5. Per the germline V gene, CDR1 is MDHEN and CDR2 is SYDVKM. CDR3 protein: CASSLRTSGSGDTQYF. The CDR3 DNA reads TGTGCCAGCAGTTTAAGGACTAGCGGGAGCGGGGATACGCAGTATTTT.

This chain links TRBV25-1 with TRBJ1-3; D remains ambiguous. The CDR3 extends over 14 amino acids. V lost 3 bases to trimming and J lost 2 bases, with 8 bases between them. Germline-derived CDR1 and CDR2 are MGHDK and SYGVNS. Here the CDR3 DNA reads TGTGCCAGCAGTGATTCCATAACTGGAAACACCATATATTTT. Translating it yields CASSDSITGNTIYF.

As to this clone: The sample has other DNA sequences that encode this CDR3 too. The chain combines TRBV2 with TRBJ1-5, with D perhaps TRBD1 (5 bases). Germline-derived CDR1 and CDR2 are SNHLY and FYNNEI. Trimming shortened V by 0 bases and J by 0 bases, and 9 bases separated the two germline ends. This CDR3 is built from 16 residues. The CDR3 sequence: CASSEAGGDSNQPQHF. The CDR3 DNA is TGTGCCAGCAGTGAAGCGGGGGGAGATAGCAATCAGCCCCAGCATTTT.

The chain links TRBV6-5 to TRBJ1-1, with D perhaps TRBD1 (6 bases). Germline V lookup: CDR1 MNHEY, CDR2 SVGAGI. CDR3 length: 15 amino acids. V lost 10 bases to trimming and J lost 0 bases, with 18 bases between them. CDR3 in DNA: TGTGCCACCTCAGAGGGGGGGAATATGAACACTGAAGCTTTCTTT. This gives the protein CATSEGGNMNTEAFF.

The chain recombines TRBV24-1 with TRBJ2-3; D is unresolved. CDR1 and CDR2 from the germline V gene are KGHDR and SFDVKD. The V end lost 3 bases, the J end lost 3 bases, and 9 bases lay between the germline ends. The CDR3 sequence is 14 residues long. As DNA, the CDR3 is TGTGCCACCAGTGATAGGTCAGTGACAGATACGCAGTATTTT. Residues: CATSDRSVTDTQYF.

This chain joins TRBV5-6 and TRBJ1-3, with 8 bases lining up with TRBD1. Trimming cost V 4 bases and J 0 bases; bases outside gene matches: 15. Germline CDR1 reads SGHDT; CDR2 reads YYEEEE. The CDR3 runs to 19 residues. As DNA, the CDR3 is TGTGCCAGCAGCCGGAGCCGGGACAGGCGGTTAAGCTCTGGAAACACCATATATTTT. It is translated as CASSRSRDRRLSSGNTIYF.

With respect to this clone: The same CDR3 can be traced to other DNA sequences in this sample. The chain links TRBV11-2 to TRBJ1-2; TRBD1 is a possible D gene (5 bases). Germline values: CDR1 SGHAT, CDR2 FQNNGV. The CDR3 contains 13 residues. Between the trimmed V and J ends, which lost 1 base and 8 bases, there was a span of 11 bases. For the CDR3, the DNA is TGTGCCAGCAGCTTAGTTCAAGAGGGGGGCTACACCTTC. Amino acid sequence: CASSLVQEGGYTF.

V is TRBV11-2 and J is TRBJ1-2; D possibly corresponds to TRBD1 (5 bases). CDR1 and CDR2 (germline): SGHAT, FQNNGV. The V end was cut by 0 bases, the J end by 8 bases, with 13 bases between. The CDR3 extends over 14 amino acids. The CDR3 sequence is CASSLEMGGLGYTF. CDR3 sequence (DNA): TGTGCCAGCAGCTTAGAGATGGGGGGTCTAGGCTACACCTTC.

V gene TRBV18 combines with J gene TRBJ1-4; D remains unclear. The CDR3 consists of 16 residues. Trimming took off 2 bases at V and 0 bases at J, with 10 bases between the two ends. Germline V CDR1 and CDR2: KGHSH, LQKENI. This CDR3 is CASSPLEGATNEKLFF. The CDR3 region has the DNA TGTGCCAGCTCACCATTGGAGGGTGCAACTAATGAAAAACTGTTTTTT.

The J gene is TRBJ2-1, the V gene TRBV5-1, with 7 bases that match TRBD1. CDR1 SGHRS and CDR2 YFSETQ come from the germline V gene. This CDR3 spans 15 amino acids. J gave up 3 bases and V 0 bases, and 3 bases lay outside the gene matches. The CDR3 region is CASSLAPGGYNEQFF. The CDR3 DNA reads TGCGCCAGCAGCTTGGCTCCAGGGGGCTACAATGAGCAGTTCTTC.

As DNA, the CDR3 is TGTGCCAGCAGCTACCGCGGGGTTGGCTATGGCTACACCTTC. Its translation: CASSYRGVGYGYTF. V is TRBV7-9 and J is TRBJ1-2, with unresolved D. Trimming left V 4 bases short and J 4 bases short, with 13 bases between. The CDR3 length is 14 residues. Looked up from germline, CDR1 is SEHNR and CDR2 is FQNEAQ (reference sequence).

V usage is TRBV15 and J usage is TRBJ2-7; TRBD2 agrees at 9 bases. V lost 0 bases and J lost 2; bases outside the gene matches: 5. Germline loops: CDR1 LNHNV, CDR2 YYDKDF (reference sequence). The CDR3 runs to 16 residues. The CDR3 nucleotides are TGTGCCACCAGCAGAGATGGGCTAGCGGGGACCTACGAGCAGTACTTC. Amino acids: CATSRDGLAGTYEQYF.